These T cell receptor beta chains were read from a single sample in a study of OX40 agonist ivuxolimab in advanced cancers. Some clones are missing from TCRdb's copy, which holds only in-frame ones; the method was immunoSEQ multiplex PCR. The sample includes some 97,000 clones, 75% to 95% of them seen just once. Material: CD4+ or CD8+ T cells sorted from blood, obtained in a trial of the OX40 agonist ivuxolimab. All receptors derive from an adult with an advanced solid tumor such as melanoma, head and neck, liver or kidney cancer. The conserved cysteine and the conserved F or W are not part of the CDR3 here. A D gene is named only where the DNA matches it firmly.

J	V	D	CDR3
TRBJ2-7	TRBV19	TRBD1	ASAGTGERTGYEQY
TRBJ2-5	TRBV5-4	TRBD2	ASSSMGLAVQETQY
TRBJ2-6	TRBV9	-	ASSVPGANVLT
TRBJ1-2	TRBV18	-	ASSQGLVGDYGYT
TRBJ1-1	TRBV28	-	ASSFGRDGLMLNTEAF
TRBJ2-1	TRBV9	TRBD2	ASSVVAGSYNEQF
TRBJ2-5	TRBV7-3	TRBD2	ASSLLAGPQETQY
TRBJ1-1	TRBV5-4	-	ASSLGGSPLNTEAF
TRBJ1-1	TRBV9	TRBD1	ASSAHLTGGTEAF
TRBJ1-2	TRBV7-8	TRBD1	ASSSRPGLGQHYGYT
TRBJ2-5	TRBV6-5	-	ASRNLQETQY
TRBJ2-2	TRBV9	-	ASSVVAPISNTGELF
TRBJ1-1	TRBV7-2	-	ASSLSTAGGGLRNTEAF
TRBJ1-2	TRBV5-4	TRBD1	ASSLMTGGDGYT
TRBJ1-6	TRBV7-8	-	ASSLPLGILH
TRBJ2-4	TRBV9	-	ASSVGAKNIQY
TRBJ2-5	TRBV7-3	-	ASSVLLGETQY
TRBJ2-2	TRBV9	-	ASSGGLQNTGELF
TRBJ2-7	TRBV6-5	-	ASSRTSTGSYEQY
TRBJ2-1	TRBV19	TRBD2	ASSIGVAGTYNEQF